This T cell receptor beta chain is drawn from a study of OX40 agonist ivuxolimab in advanced cancers. The method was immunoSEQ multiplex PCR; TCRdb's version includes in-frame clones alone and lacks a portion of them. Here the sample spans about 33,000 clones, about nine tenths being singletons. This CDR3 contains 17 residues. Per the germline V gene, CDR1 is ENHRY and CDR2 is SYGVKD. Germline trimming cut 1 base from V and 5 bases from J; bases unmatched to any gene: 10. This specimen consisted of CD4+ or CD8+ T cells sorted from blood, obtained in a trial of the OX40 agonist ivuxolimab. The V gene is TRBV10-3, the J gene TRBJ2-2; 7 nucleotides line up with TRBD1. The sequence derives from an adult with an advanced solid tumor such as melanoma, head and neck, liver or kidney cancer. The CDR3 DNA reads as TGTGCCATCAGTGAGTTCCGACAGGGCCAGGGAACCGGGGAGCTGTTTTTT. Encoded protein: CAISEFRQGQGTGELFF.